This T cell receptor (beta chain) was sequenced during a study of cytomegalovirus exposure and HLA in healthy donors. On the study more broadly: A subsequent analysis reported that the 95 to 150 validation repertoires were produced on the same platform that had also been used for the 666 first-cohort repertoires. Study results and caveats: Rarity marked most TCR sequences, yet some public TCRs occurred in many donors. The classifier, whose performance was assessed in both the original and validation cohorts, reportedly diagnosed cytomegalovirus status with high specificity and sensitivity. Cytomegalovirus association was assigned to around 150 TCR beta chains.

The CDR3 runs to 16 residues. Germline V gives CDR1 SGHRS, CDR2 YFSETQ. The V segment lost 0 bases and the J segment 4 bases; nucleotides outside the gene matches: 9. Assay: immunoSEQ multiplex PCR; the TCRdb copy retains only in-frame clones and omits some. This sample has under 85,000 clones; almost 95% occur once, and the top ten carry over 4%. For this clone: What it binds is unknown.

This chain uses TRBV5-1 with TRBJ2-5; 7 bases line up with TRBD2. The receptor comes from a man aged 18 to 30 in good health and CMV-seropositive. The sample was PBMCs. Here the CDR3 reads CASSLGGGRIGETQYF. The CDR3 region has the DNA TGCGCCAGCAGCTTGGGCGGGGGACGGATAGGAGAGACCCAGTACTTC.